These 24 T cell receptor beta chains were all obtained from the same sample, sequenced in a study of sequential checkpoint blockade in melanoma (dated by TCRdb to 2018 to 2020). The sample's treatment or condition label, decoded: randomized to nivolumab then ipilimumab (arm A) or the reverse (arm B). The library was produced with the immunoSEQ multiplex PCR assay. This is the immuneACCESS table as TCRdb keeps it, with only in-frame sequences that have V and J called. A part of the clones is gone; compared with another copy, unresolved V genes explain less than half, and the rest is unexplained. The sample table records some 17,000 clones; roughly 74% of these occur just once. The leading ten clones occupy approximately 35% of the sample. The sample was CD8+ T cells sorted from blood (inferred from file names), taken from a patient given nivolumab and ipilimumab in sequence. The origin of the receptors is a human donor with melanoma.

In DNA form, the CDR3 reads TGCGCCAGCAGCCAAGTAGCGGGAGTTGGTGAGCAGTACTTC. Its protein product is CASSQVAGVGEQYF. The chain couples TRBV4-3 to TRBJ2-7; 9 bases match TRBD2. CDR1 is LGHNA and CDR2 is YSLEER in the germline V gene. CDR3 length equals 14 residues. Germline trimming cut 1 base from V and 7 bases from J; bases unmatched to any gene: 5.

This clone was picked up a small number of times. Germline is not matched at one junction end, which may reflect a read error. V gene TRBV5-4 combines with J gene TRBJ2-7; 11 bases align to TRBD1. The length of the CDR3 is 16 residues. CDR1 SGHNT and CDR2 YYREEE come from the germline V gene (reference sequence). CDR3 nucleotides: TGCGCCAGCAGCCAAGATGGGGGGACAGGGGGCTACGAGCAGTACTTC. Encoded protein: CASSQDGGTGGYEQYF. The variable domain in full, completed from reference TRBV5-4 and TRBJ2-7, reads ETGVTQSPTHLIKTRGQQVTLRCSSQSGHNTVSWYQQALGQGPQFIFQYYREEENGRGNFPPRFSGLQFPNYSSELNVNALELDDSALYLCASSQDGGTGGYEQYFGPGTRLTVT.

This rearrangement joins TRBV7-8 to TRBJ2-5; the match to TRBD1 covers 8 bases. The DNA end is a closer match to TRBJ2-7, so the J assignment may be wrong. CDR3 length: 16 amino acids. Germline V lookup: CDR1 SGHVS, CDR2 FQNEAQ. The CDR3 is CASSLGGTGNHYEQYF. Written as DNA, the CDR3 is TGTGCCAGCAGCTTAGGGGGGACAGGCAACCACTACGAGCAGTACTTC.

A few counts support this clone. This chain uses TRBV30 with TRBJ2-2; unclear D gene. Per germline, CDR1 GTSNPN and CDR2 SVGIG (reference sequence). This CDR3 is 14 amino acids long. V dropped 7 bases and J dropped 0 bases, with 12 bases sitting between them. CDR3 nucleotides: TGTGCCTACACCCCCCTAGCGAACACCGGGGAGCTGTTTTTT. This codes for CAYTPLANTGELFF.

This rearrangement joins TRBV2 to TRBJ2-3; 9 positions match TRBD1. J lost 0 bases, V lost 2 bases, and 6 bases had no gene match. This CDR3 has 17 residues. Per the germline V gene, CDR1 is SNHLY and CDR2 is FYNNEI. CDR3 region: CASSESGTGPSTDTQYF. CDR3 nucleotides: TGTGCCAGCAGTGAATCCGGGACAGGGCCTAGCACAGATACGCAGTATTTT.

This chain joins TRBV2 and TRBJ2-1, with 13 nucleotides matching TRBD2. The CDR3 has 15 amino acids. Germline CDR1 SNHLY, CDR2 FYNNEI. Trimming at V came to 6 bases and at J to 7 bases, leaving 6 bases not matched to a gene. The CDR3 reads CASSGLAGENNEQFF. For the CDR3, the DNA is TGTGCCAGCAGCGGACTAGCGGGGGAGAATAATGAGCAGTTCTTC.

The chain couples TRBV5-1 to TRBJ2-1; TRBD1 matches 8 bases. V dropped 5 bases and J dropped 3; count of bases not matched to a gene: 7. CDR1 and CDR2 from the germline V gene are SGHRS and YFSETQ. This CDR3 region has 15 residues. For the CDR3, the DNA is TGCGCCAGCAGACGCGAACAGGGGGACTACAATGAGCAGTTCTTC. Translating it yields CASRREQGDYNEQFF.

The gene calls are TRBV28 and TRBJ2-2; D possibly corresponds to TRBD2 (5 bases). Trimming cost V 2 bases and J 4 bases, with 14 bases left between them. This CDR3 spans 16 amino acids. CDR1 MDHEN and CDR2 SYDVKM come from the germline V gene. CDR3 DNA: TGTGCCAGCAGTTTAGGGCCCTCGAGGGCCACCGGGGAGCTGTTTTTT. Its protein product is CASSLGPSRATGELFF. Full variable domain (rest looked up from reference TRBV28 and TRBJ2-2): DVKVTQSSRYLVKRTGEKVFLECVQDMDHENMFWYRQDPGLGLRLIYFSYDVKMKEKGDIPEGYSVSREKKERFSLILESASTNQTSMYLCASSLGPSRATGELFFGEGSRLTVL.

The chain is built from TRBV7-8 and TRBJ1-2; perhaps TRBD1 as D (5 bases). The CDR3 consists of 16 residues. Trimming left V 0 bases short and J 2 bases short, with 13 bases between. Germline loops: CDR1 SGHVS, CDR2 FQNEAQ. The CDR3 loop is CASSLARQGGNYGYTF. CDR3 DNA sequence: TGTGCCAGCAGCTTAGCGAGGCAGGGAGGCAACTATGGCTACACCTTC.

The chain uses TRBV6-4 and TRBJ2-3; 12 bases are shared with TRBD2. CDR1 and CDR2 from the germline V gene are MRHNA and SNTAGT. Germline trimming cut 3 bases from V and 4 bases from J; bases unmatched to any gene: 2. The CDR3 runs 15 residues. DNA of the CDR3: TGTGCCAGCAGTGAACTAGCGGGAGGTGCAGATACGCAGTATTTT. Its protein product is CASSELAGGADTQYF.

The genes are TRBV5-1 and TRBJ2-5, with D possibly being TRBD1 (6 bases). The CDR3 is 16 amino acids. V shed 2 bases and J shed 3 bases, with 17 bases lying between them. Germline V lookup: CDR1 SGHRS, CDR2 YFSETQ. The CDR3 sequence: CASSFVGARDKETQYF. The CDR3 DNA reads as TGCGCCAGCAGCTTTGTGGGGGCGAGGGATAAAGAGACCCAGTACTTC.

The V gene is TRBV2, the J gene TRBJ2-5; 7 nucleotides line up with TRBD1. The CDR3 is 15 residues long. With V trimmed by 1 base and J by 7 bases, 9 bases remained unmatched. Germline CDR1 and CDR2: SNHLY and FYNNEI. The CDR3 DNA reads as TGTGCCAGCAGTGAAGTGGTACAGGGGAATCGGACCCAGTACTTC. Encoded protein: CASSEVVQGNRTQYF. Full variable domain (missing parts from reference TRBV2 and TRBJ2-5): EPEVTQTPSHQVTQMGQEVILRCVPISNHLYFYWYRQILGQKVEFLVSFYNNEISEKSEIFDDQFSVERPDGSNFTLKIRSTKLEDSAMYFCASSEVVQGNRTQYFGPGTRLLVL.

The rearrangement links TRBV15 to TRBJ1-1, with TRBD1 matching 7 bases. CDR1 LNHNV and CDR2 YYDKDF come from the germline V gene (reference sequence). V trimming: 4 bases; J trimming: 4 bases; junction bases outside the gene matches: 9. The CDR3 has 15 amino acids. CDR3 nucleotides: TGTGCCACCAGCATTCTCGGACAGGCCACCACTGAAGCTTTCTTT. Translated: CATSILGQATTEAFF.

For this clone: Distinct nucleotide sequences in the sample also encode this CDR3. This sequence joins TRBV5-1 and TRBJ1-2; D perhaps matches TRBD1 (6 bases). The CDR3 runs 14 residues. Trimming took 0 bases from V and 2 from J, leaving 8 bases between them. Germline V gene data show CDR1 as SGHRS and CDR2 as YFSETQ. CDR3 amino acids: CASSLDTGNYGYTF. The CDR3 DNA sequence: TGCGCCAGCAGCTTGGACACAGGGAACTATGGCTACACCTTC.

The J gene is TRBJ2-7, the V gene TRBV6-6, with 8 positions matching TRBD1. Looked up from germline, CDR1 is MNHNY and CDR2 is SVGAGI (reference sequence). V trimming: 10 bases; J trimming: 3 bases; junction bases outside the gene matches: 5. The CDR3 has 12 amino acids. The CDR3, as DNA: TGTGCCACCCAGACAGGGGTCTACGAGCAGTACTTC. Amino acids: CATQTGVYEQYF.

This clone was counted a single time. The chain employs TRBV7-8 and TRBJ2-7; 11 nucleotides match TRBD2. Germline loops: CDR1 SGHVS, CDR2 FQNEAQ. The CDR3 has 15 amino acids. J lost 2 bases, V lost 2 bases, and 2 bases had no gene match. The CDR3 sequence is CASSLTSGGAYEQYF. The CDR3 nucleotides are TGTGCCAGCAGCTTAACTAGCGGGGGCGCCTACGAGCAGTACTTC.

The chain couples TRBV28 to TRBJ2-2; tentative D call: TRBD2 (6 bases). From germline, CDR1 is MDHEN and CDR2 SYDVKM. This CDR3 comprises 15 residues. Trimming shortened V by 3 bases and J by 1 base, and 9 bases separated the two germline ends. This chain's CDR3 is CASSFDSGNTGELFF. CDR3 bases: TGTGCCAGCAGTTTCGATAGCGGGAACACCGGGGAGCTGTTTTTT. The full variable domain, rest sourced from reference TRBV28 and TRBJ2-2, is DVKVTQSSRYLVKRTGEKVFLECVQDMDHENMFWYRQDPGLGLRLIYFSYDVKMKEKGDIPEGYSVSREKKERFSLILESASTNQTSMYLCASSFDSGNTGELFFGEGSRLTVL.

The CDR3 region is CASSESGRGSNQPQHF. CDR3 DNA sequence: TGCGCCAGCAGTGAGTCAGGCAGGGGAAGCAATCAGCCCCAGCATTTT. The chain uses TRBV10-2 and TRBJ1-5, with D possibly matching TRBD1 (6 bases). The ends were cut back, 0 bases at V and 1 base at J, with 10 bases in the middle. Germline V lookup: CDR1 WSHSY, CDR2 SAAADI. CDR3 length equals 16 residues.

The chain combines TRBV4-3 with TRBJ2-2; D ambiguous. Trimming removed 0 bases from V and 1 base from J, with 6 bases in between. CDR3 length: 15 amino acids. Germline values: CDR1 LGHNA, CDR2 YSLEER. CDR3 in DNA: TGCGCCAGCAGCCAAGATTCGGGGAACACCGGGGAGCTGTTTTTT. Residues: CASSQDSGNTGELFF.

This clone came up once. The V gene is TRBV28, the J gene TRBJ2-7, with 10 bases lining up with TRBD2. Germline V gene sequence: CDR1 MDHEN, CDR2 SYDVKM. The V segment lost 5 bases and the J segment 6 bases; nucleotides outside the gene matches: 7. The CDR3 totals 14 residues. Here the CDR3 reads CASSPGTSVSEQYF. The CDR3 DNA sequence: TGTGCCAGCAGTCCCGGGACTAGCGTAAGCGAGCAGTACTTC.

The chain links TRBV27 to TRBJ2-5; TRBD2 matches at 13 bases. The germline gives CDR1 MNHEY, CDR2 SMNVEV (reference sequence). This CDR3 comprises 18 residues. The V gene end was trimmed by 4 bases and the J gene end by 4 bases; junction bases not matched to a gene: 12. CDR3 protein: CASSSWTSGSRLTETQYF. The CDR3 nucleotides read TGTGCCAGCAGTTCGTGGACTAGCGGGAGCCGCCTGACAGAGACCCAGTACTTC.

The J gene is TRBJ2-7, the V gene TRBV6-1; D is unclear. Germline V gene data show CDR1 as MNHNS and CDR2 as SASEGT. The CDR3 spans 15 residues. V lost 4 bases to trimming and J lost 2 bases, with 15 bases between them. The CDR3 nucleotides read TGTGCCAGCAGTGCTGAGTCACCCTTAACCTACGAGCAGTACTTC. It specifies CASSAESPLTYEQYF.

The chain combines TRBV4-3 with TRBJ2-1; 10 nucleotides line up with TRBD1. V lost 4 bases to trimming and J lost 4 bases; unmatched junction nucleotides: 1. CDR1 is LGHNA, CDR2 YSLEER, per germline. The CDR3 totals 14 residues. The DNA for the CDR3 is TGCGCCAGCAGCCCGGGACAGGGGTACAATGAGCAGTTCTTC. Protein: CASSPGQGYNEQFF.

The rearrangement links TRBV27 to TRBJ1-2, with 8 bases aligning to TRBD1. With V trimmed by 10 bases and J by 7 bases, 5 bases remained unmatched. Germline lookup yields CDR1 MNHEY and CDR2 SMNVEV (reference sequence). The CDR3 runs 11 residues. The CDR3 region is CATRQGPGYTF. The CDR3 DNA follows: TGTGCCACGAGACAGGGGCCTGGCTACACCTTC.